Sequencing of this T cell receptor (beta chain) was carried out in a study of metastatic and nonmetastatic thyroid tumors. Study in general: Across peripheral blood and tumor or nodule tissue samples taken from malignant and benign thyroid patients, the repertoires were compared with one another.

Trimming removed 0 bases from V and 0 bases from J; junction bases left unmatched: 2. CDR1 is SGHRS, CDR2 YFSETQ, per germline. The CDR3 is 16 residues long. There are many counts of this clone. Antigen unknown. Authors' processing steps: For papillary thyroid cancer, a distant-metastasis classifier was constructed from CDR3 differences observed across clinicopathological groups. TCRdb re-processed the PCR reads through MiXCR. The V and J calls come from TCRdb's annotation, not from the publication. Counted here are roughly 58,000 clones, more than 3.5% occurring once; the ten biggest clones make up 20% to 25%. General study findings and limits: Within blood and tumor, benign nodules reportedly had significantly lower TCR beta diversity than malignant thyroid tumors did.

All patients were untreated before thyroid surgery. The chain employs TRBV5-1 and TRBJ2-2; 7 bases align to TRBD1. The TCR sequence derives from a female donor with papillary thyroid cancer or a benign thyroid nodule (not recorded which). Some clones in this sample may be carry-over from other donors' samples. The sequenced sample was blood. The CDR3 bases are TGCGCCAGCAGCTTGGAAGGGGGCGCGAACACCGGGGAGCTGTTTTTT. This gives the protein CASSLEGGANTGELFF.